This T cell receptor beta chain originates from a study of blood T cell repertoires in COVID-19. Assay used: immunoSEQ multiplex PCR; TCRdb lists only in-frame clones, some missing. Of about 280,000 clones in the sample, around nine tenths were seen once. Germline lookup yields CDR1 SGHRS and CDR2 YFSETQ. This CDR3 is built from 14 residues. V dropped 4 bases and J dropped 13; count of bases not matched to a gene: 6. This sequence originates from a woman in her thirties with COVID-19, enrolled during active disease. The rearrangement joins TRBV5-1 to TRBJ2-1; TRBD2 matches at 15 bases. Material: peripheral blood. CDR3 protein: CASSRTSGRGLQFF. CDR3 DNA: TGCGCCAGCAGCCGGACTAGCGGGAGGGGGTTACAGTTCTTC.